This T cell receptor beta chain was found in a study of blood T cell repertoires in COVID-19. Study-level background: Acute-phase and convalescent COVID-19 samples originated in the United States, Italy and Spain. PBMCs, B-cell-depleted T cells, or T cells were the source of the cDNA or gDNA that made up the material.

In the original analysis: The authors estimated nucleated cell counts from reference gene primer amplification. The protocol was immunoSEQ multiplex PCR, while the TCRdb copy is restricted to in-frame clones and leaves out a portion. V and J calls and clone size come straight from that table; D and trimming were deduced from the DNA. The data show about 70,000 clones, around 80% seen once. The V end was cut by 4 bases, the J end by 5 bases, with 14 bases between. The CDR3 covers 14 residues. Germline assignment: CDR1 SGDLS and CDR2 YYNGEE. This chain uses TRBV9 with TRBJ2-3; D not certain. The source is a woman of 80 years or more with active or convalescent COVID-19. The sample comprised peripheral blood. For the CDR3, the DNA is TGTGCCAGCAGCCCCCGCCTAACCGGAGATACGCAGTATTTT. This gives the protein CASSPRLTGDTQYF.